The 32 T cell receptor beta chains reported below all come from one sample, sequenced in a study of shared T cell receptors in the human thymus. Only in-frame clones appear in the TCRdb table, and some are missing; sequencing was by immunoSEQ multiplex PCR. This repertoire shows fewer than 700,000 clones, roughly 90% found once; its top ten account for around 0.0099%. These sequences were also reported in another study, on human thymus T cells.

The material sequenced was thymocytes. These receptors originate from a boy less than two years old with a congenital heart defect.

This sequence joins TRBV4-3 and TRBJ2-2; tentatively, D is TRBD1 (5 bases). Germline values: CDR1 LGHNA, CDR2 YSLEER. The V gene lost 4 bases and the J gene lost 4 bases, with 10 bases spanning the gap. CDR3 length: 14 amino acids. CDR3 protein: CASSLNRFTGELFF. For the CDR3, the DNA is TGCGCCAGCAGCCTAAACAGGTTCACCGGGGAGCTGTTTTTT.

The genes are TRBV7-2 and TRBJ2-7, with 10 nucleotides matching TRBD2. The V segment lost 1 base and the J segment 5 bases; nucleotides outside the gene matches: 5. CDR1 and CDR2 (germline): SGHTA, FQGNSA. The length of the CDR3 is 15 residues. CDR3 DNA sequence: TGTGCCAGCAGCTTAGGAGGGACTAGCGTCCACGAGCAGTACTTC. Protein: CASSLGGTSVHEQYF.

The chain combines TRBV7-6 with TRBJ1-2; 7 nucleotides line up with TRBD1. After removal of 1 base from V and 4 bases from J, the junction contained 3 bases not matched to a gene. CDR3 length: 14 amino acids. The germline gives CDR1 SGHVS, CDR2 FNYEAQ. The DNA of the CDR3 is TGTGCCAGCAGCTTAGGGACAGGCCCCTATGGCTACACCTTC. As protein: CASSLGTGPYGYTF.

The J gene is TRBJ2-7, the V gene TRBV11-2; 10 positions match TRBD2. CDR3 length equals 18 residues. The V segment lost 1 base and the J segment 7 bases; nucleotides outside the gene matches: 16. From germline, CDR1 is SGHAT and CDR2 FQNNGV. The CDR3 here is CASSLAESGRAPCEEQYF. CDR3 bases: TGTGCCAGCAGCTTAGCGGAAAGCGGGAGGGCCCCGTGTGAGGAGCAGTACTTC.

The rearrangement joins TRBV6-1 to TRBJ1-2; no reliable D call. The ends were cut back, 3 bases at V and 1 base at J, with 6 bases in the middle. Germline V gives CDR1 MNHNS, CDR2 SASEGT. This CDR3 spans 13 amino acids. For the CDR3, the DNA is TGTGCCAGCAGTGACCGAGATAACTATGGCTACACCTTC. As protein: CASSDRDNYGYTF.

The sample holds a few counts of this clone. The chain links TRBV6-5 to TRBJ2-2; D remains unclear. Between the trimmed V and J ends, which lost 6 bases and 2 bases, there was a span of 13 bases. The CDR3 loop spans 15 amino acids. The germline gives CDR1 MNHEY, CDR2 SVGAGI. The CDR3 loop reads CASSPGLINTGELFF. In nucleotides, the CDR3 is TGTGCCAGCAGCCCCGGGTTGATCAACACCGGGGAGCTGTTTTTT.

This clone appeared a single time. The V and J genes are TRBV25-1 and TRBJ2-1; 9 bases map to TRBD2. The CDR3 spans 18 residues. J was trimmed by 8 bases and V by 2 bases; bases with no gene match: 16. Germline CDR1 and CDR2: MGHDK and SYGVNS. The CDR3 bases are TGTGCCAGCAGTGAACGGCTTGCGGGAGGGGGTTGCCGCGATGAGCAGTTCTTC. As protein: CASSERLAGGGCRDEQFF.

The genes are TRBV7-8 and TRBJ2-1; D perhaps matches TRBD2 (7 bases). The CDR3 runs to 16 residues. CDR1 is SGHVS, CDR2 FQNEAQ, per germline. The V end was cut by 5 bases, the J end by 6 bases, with 20 bases between. CDR3 bases: TGTGCCAGCAGCCCCTTTAGGGGGAGGGCAGCCAATGAGCAGTTCTTC. It is translated as CASSPFRGRAANEQFF.

The J gene is TRBJ2-3, the V gene TRBV14; TRBD1 is a possible D gene (5 bases). The CDR3 extends over 17 amino acids. V was trimmed by 5 bases and J by 4 bases, leaving 22 bases between them. Germline V gene lookup returns CDR1 SGHDN and CDR2 FVKESK. The CDR3, as DNA: TGTGCCAGCAGCAATACAGGATTGTTCTCGCCGGCAGATACGCAGTATTTT. It yields the protein CASSNTGLFSPADTQYF.

The J gene is TRBJ1-1, the V gene TRBV5-1; a weak D match, TRBD1 (5 bases). Germline CDR1 SGHRS, CDR2 YFSETQ. V was shortened by 4 bases and J by 0 bases, with 13 bases between the two germline ends. This CDR3 comprises 15 residues. In DNA, the CDR3 is TGCGCCAGCAGCCCTCCCGGGGGGGTGAACACTGAAGCTTTCTTT. This encodes CASSPPGGVNTEAFF.

The chain links TRBV5-5 to TRBJ2-7; 11 nucleotides align to TRBD1. Per the germline V gene, CDR1 is SGHKS and CDR2 is YYEKEE (reference sequence). V lost 3 bases to trimming and J lost 5 bases; unmatched junction nucleotides: 4. The CDR3 is 14 residues long. This CDR3 reads CASSSGQGANEQYF. CDR3 sequence (DNA): TGTGCCAGCAGCTCCGGACAGGGGGCCAACGAGCAGTACTTC.

This sequence joins TRBV7-6 and TRBJ2-2; tentatively, D is TRBD1 (6 bases). The V end lost 6 bases, the J end lost 1 base, and 9 bases lay between the germline ends. This CDR3 contains 14 residues. Per the germline V gene, CDR1 is SGHVS and CDR2 is FNYEAQ. CDR3 in DNA: TGTGCCAGCAGGCAGACAGGGAACACCGGGGAGCTGTTTTTT. This sequence encodes CASRQTGNTGELFF.

This clone was seen more than once but under ten times. This chain links TRBV19 with TRBJ2-7, with TRBD2 as a possible D gene (6 bases). Germline V gene data show CDR1 as LNHDA and CDR2 as SQIVND (reference sequence). Trimming removed 4 bases at V and 2 bases at J, with 12 bases between. The length of the CDR3 is 14 residues. The CDR3, as DNA: TGTGCCAGTAGTACGGGGACTGATACCTACGAGCAGTACTTC. This gives the protein CASSTGTDTYEQYF. Supplemented by reference TRBV19 and TRBJ2-7, the full variable domain reads DGGITQSPKYLFRKEGQNVTLSCEQNLNHDAMYWYRQDPGQGLRLIYYSQIVNDFQKGDIAEGYSVSREKKESFPLTVTSAQKNPTAFYLCASSTGTDTYEQYFGPGTRLTVT.

The rearrangement joins TRBV5-6 to TRBJ2-1; 9 bases map to TRBD2. CDR3 size: 16 residues. Germline CDR1 is SGHDT and CDR2 is YYEEEE. Unmatched junction bases numbered 9, after V lost 5 bases and J lost 3 bases. The CDR3 sequence: CASRLNGTSNYNEQFF. The CDR3 DNA sequence: TGTGCCAGCAGGCTAAATGGGACTAGCAACTACAATGAGCAGTTCTTC.

V gene TRBV11-3 combines with J gene TRBJ2-4; 12 bases line up with TRBD2. The V gene end was trimmed by 5 bases and the J gene end by 2 bases; junction bases not matched to a gene: 10. This CDR3 region has 18 residues. From germline, CDR1 is SGHNT and CDR2 YENEEA. CDR3 protein: CASSPLAGGSLTKNIQYF. CDR3 DNA: TGTGCCAGCAGCCCTCTAGCGGGAGGGTCCCTTACCAAAAACATTCAGTACTTC.

The chain uses TRBV6-5 and TRBJ1-2; TRBD1 is a possible D gene (5 bases). This CDR3 is 14 amino acids long. V lost 6 bases and J 4 bases, leaving 15 bases between the germline ends. From germline, CDR1 is MNHEY and CDR2 SVGAGI. CDR3 sequence (DNA): TGTGCCAGCAGCTCACATCCGCAGGGCTATGGCTACACCTTC. Encoded protein: CASSSHPQGYGYTF.

V usage is TRBV5-8 and J usage is TRBJ1-1; D gene unclear. Trimming removed 4 bases from V and 0 bases from J, with 4 bases in between. This CDR3 is built from 12 residues. Germline CDR1 is SGHTS and CDR2 is YDEGEE. The CDR3 reads CASSPVNTEAFF. The CDR3 nucleotides are TGTGCCAGCAGCCCAGTGAACACTGAAGCTTTCTTT.

The CDR3 region is CASSDYLGKRTDTQYF. DNA for the CDR3: TGCGCCAGCAGTGATTATCTCGGGAAGCGCACAGATACGCAGTATTTT. The rearrangement joins TRBV10-2 to TRBJ2-3; D is possibly TRBD2 (5 bases). The CDR3 length is 16 residues. In germline, CDR1 is WSHSY, CDR2 SAAADI. Trimming removed 3 bases from V and 1 base from J, with 14 bases in between.

The table lists this clone with a few counts. The gene calls are TRBV11-2 and TRBJ2-7, with a weak D call TRBD2 (5 bases). The CDR3 is made up of 17 amino acids. Germline V gene data show CDR1 as SGHAT and CDR2 as FQNNGV. V lost 2 bases and J lost 6, with 23 bases in between. CDR3 protein: CASSLRLAATGLSEQYF. DNA for the CDR3: TGTGCCAGCAGCTTACGCCTAGCAGCCACCGGCCTAAGCGAGCAGTACTTC.

This chain links TRBV28 with TRBJ2-7, with TRBD2 matching over 8 bases. The germline V gene has CDR1 MDHEN and CDR2 SYDVKM. V dropped 6 bases and J dropped 6; count of bases not matched to a gene: 19. The CDR3 is 17 residues long. The CDR3 is CASREQVRVLAGPEQYF. As DNA, the CDR3 is TGTGCCAGCAGGGAACAGGTACGGGTGCTAGCGGGCCCCGAGCAGTACTTC. Combining the CDR3 with reference TRBV28 and TRBJ2-7 gives the whole variable domain DVKVTQSSRYLVKRTGEKVFLECVQDMDHENMFWYRQDPGLGLRLIYFSYDVKMKEKGDIPEGYSVSREKKERFSLILESASTNQTSMYLCASREQVRVLAGPEQYFGPGTRLTVT.

The chain is built from TRBV28 and TRBJ2-6; 7 bases fit TRBD2. This CDR3 has 15 residues. CDR1 and CDR2 (germline): MDHEN, SYDVKM. V gave up 5 bases and J gave up 3 bases; unmatched junction bases: 4. The chain's CDR3 is CASSGRGVGANVLTF. Written as DNA, the CDR3 is TGTGCCAGCAGTGGCCGGGGGGTTGGGGCCAACGTCCTGACTTTC. The variable domain in full, completed from reference TRBV28 and TRBJ2-6, reads DVKVTQSSRYLVKRTGEKVFLECVQDMDHENMFWYRQDPGLGLRLIYFSYDVKMKEKGDIPEGYSVSREKKERFSLILESASTNQTSMYLCASSGRGVGANVLTFGAGSRLTVL.

The chain couples TRBV5-1 to TRBJ2-7; D perhaps matches TRBD1 (5 bases). CDR3 length: 15 residues. The germline gives CDR1 SGHRS, CDR2 YFSETQ. V dropped 0 bases and J dropped 2 bases, with 12 bases sitting between them. CDR3 sequence reads: CASSLGRQGTYEQYF. The CDR3 DNA sequence: TGCGCCAGCAGCTTGGGCCGGCAGGGAACCTACGAGCAGTACTTC.

J is TRBJ2-1 and V is TRBV7-2, with D tentatively TRBD2 (5 bases). The CDR3 contains 16 residues. From germline, CDR1 is SGHTA and CDR2 FQGNSA. Between the trimmed V and J ends, which lost 5 bases and 2 bases, there was a span of 16 bases. CDR3 loop: CASSTRTQQTYNEQFF. The DNA of the CDR3 is TGTGCCAGCAGCACTAGGACTCAACAGACCTACAATGAGCAGTTCTTC.

V gene TRBV4-2 combines with J gene TRBJ1-2, with D perhaps matching TRBD1 (6 bases). V lost 1 base to trimming and J lost 4 bases, with 19 bases between them. The CDR3 loop spans 17 amino acids. From germline, CDR1 is LGHNA and CDR2 YNFKEQ. Written as DNA, the CDR3 is TGTGCCAGCAGCCAAGCTCACCCCGACAGGTTGGGCTATGGCTACACCTTC. It translates to CASSQAHPDRLGYGYTF.

The rearrangement links TRBV28 to TRBJ2-1; 8 bases are shared with TRBD1. The junction had 4 bases not matched to a gene; V was cut back by 2 bases and J by 4 bases. The length of the CDR3 is 15 residues. Per germline, CDR1 MDHEN and CDR2 SYDVKM. The chain's CDR3 is CASSLARGPYNEQFF. Written as DNA, the CDR3 is TGTGCCAGCAGTTTAGCCAGGGGGCCTTACAATGAGCAGTTCTTC.

This rearrangement joins TRBV11-2 to TRBJ2-1; 13 bases are shared with TRBD2. The CDR3 is 18 amino acids. V was pared by 1 base and J by 3 bases, with 6 bases of the junction left unmatched. The germline V gene has CDR1 SGHAT and CDR2 FQNNGV. DNA for the CDR3: TGTGCCAGCAGCTTAGGTCTCGGACTAGCGGGAGACTACAATGAGCAGTTCTTC. This gives the protein CASSLGLGLAGDYNEQFF.

The chain combines TRBV18 with TRBJ2-6; a possible D gene is TRBD1 (6 bases). Trimming took 2 bases from V and 0 from J, leaving 14 bases between them. There are 18 residues in the CDR3. Looked up from germline, CDR1 is KGHSH and CDR2 is LQKENI. The CDR3 bases are TGTGCCAGCTCACCATCCGGGACACCCCCCTCTGGGGCCAACGTCCTGACTTTC. It encodes CASSPSGTPPSGANVLTF.

This chain joins TRBV29-1 and TRBJ2-2, with TRBD2 identical over 8 bases. From germline, CDR1 is SQVTM and CDR2 ANQGSEA. V was pared by 5 bases and J by 4 bases, with 9 bases of the junction left unmatched. CDR3 length equals 15 residues. The CDR3 bases are TGCAGCGTTTCCGGCGGTAGCGGGGCCACCGGGGAGCTGTTTTTT. It translates to CSVSGGSGATGELFF.

This clone was seen only a few times. The chain employs TRBV6-5 and TRBJ2-7; 9 bases match TRBD1. After removal of 4 bases from V and 4 bases from J, the junction contained 5 bases not matched to a gene. This CDR3 is built from 14 residues. CDR1 is MNHEY, CDR2 SVGAGI, per germline. The CDR3 loop reads CASSSRTGEYEQYF. The CDR3 DNA reads TGTGCCAGCAGTTCCAGGACAGGGGAATACGAGCAGTACTTC.

This sequence joins TRBV2 and TRBJ2-1, with TRBD2 matching over 9 bases. V was clipped by 6 bases and J by 3 bases; unmatched bases: 3. Germline CDR1 reads SNHLY; CDR2 reads FYNNEI. The CDR3 runs 14 residues. The CDR3 region is CASRVAGVYNEQFF. CDR3 DNA: TGTGCCAGCAGAGTAGCGGGAGTCTACAATGAGCAGTTCTTC.

The chain joins TRBV28 to TRBJ2-7; unclear D gene. Trimming took off 5 bases at V and 3 bases at J, with 5 bases between the two ends. Germline V gene lookup returns CDR1 MDHEN and CDR2 SYDVKM. The CDR3 consists of 11 residues. This CDR3 is CASSPFYEQYF. The CDR3, as DNA: TGTGCCAGCAGTCCCTTCTACGAGCAGTACTTC.

This chain uses TRBV5-5 with TRBJ2-7, with 8 bases lining up with TRBD1. The CDR3 has 12 residues. Germline V gene sequence: CDR1 SGHKS, CDR2 YYEKEE (reference sequence). The trim removed 4 bases at V and 6 bases at J, leaving 3 bases unmatched. The CDR3 reads CASSPGQGEQYF. DNA for the CDR3: TGTGCCAGCAGCCCCGGACAGGGCGAGCAGTACTTC.